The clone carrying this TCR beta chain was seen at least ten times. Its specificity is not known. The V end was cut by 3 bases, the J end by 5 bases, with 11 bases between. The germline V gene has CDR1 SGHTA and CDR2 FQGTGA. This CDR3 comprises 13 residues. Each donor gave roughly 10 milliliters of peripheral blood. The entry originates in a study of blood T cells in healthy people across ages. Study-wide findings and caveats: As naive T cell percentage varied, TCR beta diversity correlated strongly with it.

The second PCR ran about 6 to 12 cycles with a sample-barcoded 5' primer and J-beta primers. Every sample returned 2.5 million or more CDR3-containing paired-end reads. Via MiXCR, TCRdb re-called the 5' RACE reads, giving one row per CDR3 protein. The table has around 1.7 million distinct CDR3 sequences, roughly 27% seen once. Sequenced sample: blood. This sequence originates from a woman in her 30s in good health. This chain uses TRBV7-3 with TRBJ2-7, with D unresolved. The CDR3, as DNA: TGTGCCAGCAGCTTGATGCGTTTTGACGAGCAGTACTTC. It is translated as CASSLMRFDEQYF.